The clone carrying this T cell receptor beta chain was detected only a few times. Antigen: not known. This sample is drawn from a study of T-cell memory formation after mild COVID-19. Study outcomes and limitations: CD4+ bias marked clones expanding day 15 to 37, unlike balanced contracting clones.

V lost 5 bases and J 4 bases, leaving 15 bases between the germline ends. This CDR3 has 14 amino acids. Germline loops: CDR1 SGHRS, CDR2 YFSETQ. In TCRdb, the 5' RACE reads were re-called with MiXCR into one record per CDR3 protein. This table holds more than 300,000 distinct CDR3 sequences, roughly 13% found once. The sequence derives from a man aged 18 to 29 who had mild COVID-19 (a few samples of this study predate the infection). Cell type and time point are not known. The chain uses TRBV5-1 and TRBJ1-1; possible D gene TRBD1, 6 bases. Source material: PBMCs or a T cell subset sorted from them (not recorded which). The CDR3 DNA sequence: TGCGCCAGCAGATGGGGGGGCGAGGGCACTGAAGCTTTCTTT. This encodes CASRWGGEGTEAFF.